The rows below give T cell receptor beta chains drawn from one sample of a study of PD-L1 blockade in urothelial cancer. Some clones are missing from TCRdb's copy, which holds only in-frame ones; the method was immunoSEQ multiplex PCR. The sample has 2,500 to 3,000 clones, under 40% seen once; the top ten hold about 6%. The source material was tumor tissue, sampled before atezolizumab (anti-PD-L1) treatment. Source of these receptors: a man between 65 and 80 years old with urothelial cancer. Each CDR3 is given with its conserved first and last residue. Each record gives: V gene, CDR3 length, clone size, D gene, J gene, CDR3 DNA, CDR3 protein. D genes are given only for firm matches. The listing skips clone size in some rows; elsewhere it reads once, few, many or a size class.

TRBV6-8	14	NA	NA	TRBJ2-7	TGTGCCAGCAGTAAACATCGCAACTCCTACGAGCAGTACTTC	CASSKHRNSYEQYF
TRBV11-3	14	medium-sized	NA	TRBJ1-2	TGTGCCAGCAGCTTCGGAGGGTTAAGCTATGGCTACACCTTC	CASSFGGLSYGYTF
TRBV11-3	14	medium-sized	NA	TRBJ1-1	TGTGCCAGCAGCTTAGGACGTCAGAACACTGAAGCTTTCTTT	CASSLGRQNTEAFF
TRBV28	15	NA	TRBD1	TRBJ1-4	TGTGCCAGCAGTTCAATGGGACAGGGGAATGAAAAACTGTTTTTT	CASSSMGQGNEKLFF
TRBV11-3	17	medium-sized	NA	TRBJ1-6	TGTGCCAGCAGCTTGAGTCTAGGAGGGCTCGGCACTTCACCCCTCCACTTT	CASSLSLGGLGTSPLHF
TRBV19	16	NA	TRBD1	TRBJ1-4	TGTGCCAGTAGTAGAGCCGACAGGGCTGGGGGTGAAAAACTGTTTTTT	CASSRADRAGGEKLFF
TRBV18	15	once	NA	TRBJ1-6	TGTGCCAGCTCATACCAGGACGGGGGTTTGTCACCCCTCCACTTT	CASSYQDGGLSPLHF
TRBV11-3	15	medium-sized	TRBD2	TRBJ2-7	TGTGCCAGCAGCCTAAGGACTAGCGGGAACTACGAGCAGTACTTC	CASSLRTSGNYEQYF
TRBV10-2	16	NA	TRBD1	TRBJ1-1	TGCGCCAGCAGCGGGACAGGGGGCTCTATGAACACTGAAGCTTTCTTT	CASSGTGGSMNTEAFF
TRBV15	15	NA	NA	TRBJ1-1	TGTGCCACCAGTAGAGGTGGGGGGCCCGATTATGAAGCTTTCTTT	CATSRGGGPDYEAFF
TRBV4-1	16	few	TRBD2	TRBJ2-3	TGCGCCAGCAGCCCAGCTTCGAGCGGGGGGCACGATACGCAGTATTTT	CASSPASSGGHDTQYF
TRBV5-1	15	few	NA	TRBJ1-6	TGCGCCAGCAGCCCCGGGACCCTAAATAATTCACCCCTCCACTTT	CASSPGTLNNSPLHF
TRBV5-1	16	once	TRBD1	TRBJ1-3	TGCGCCAGCAGCTCGGGACAGGGAGGCTCTGGAAACACCATATATTTT	CASSSGQGGSGNTIYF
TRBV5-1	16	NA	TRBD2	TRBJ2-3	TGCGCCAGCAGCGGCTTGGCGGGGGTGGGGACAGATACGCAGTATTTT	CASSGLAGVGTDTQYF
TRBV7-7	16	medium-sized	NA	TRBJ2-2	TGTGCCAGCAGCTTGCAGACAGCGTCCAACACCGGGGAGCTGTTTTTT	CASSLQTASNTGELFF
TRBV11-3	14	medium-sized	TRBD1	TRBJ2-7	TGTGCCAGCAGCTTAGGGACAGGATGGAACCGAGCGCACTTC	CASSLGTGWNRAHF
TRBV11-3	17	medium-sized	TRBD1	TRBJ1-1	TGTGCCAGCAGCCCCGGGACAGGGGGTATAATGGGCACTGAAGCTTTCTTT	CASSPGTGGIMGTEAFF
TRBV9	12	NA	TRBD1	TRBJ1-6	TGTGCCACCTCAGGGGGAGGTTATGTCCTCCACTTT	CATSGGGYVLHF
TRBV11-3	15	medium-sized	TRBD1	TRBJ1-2	TGTGCCAGCAGCTTGGAGACAGGGGGTAACTATGGCTACACCTTC	CASSLETGGNYGYTF